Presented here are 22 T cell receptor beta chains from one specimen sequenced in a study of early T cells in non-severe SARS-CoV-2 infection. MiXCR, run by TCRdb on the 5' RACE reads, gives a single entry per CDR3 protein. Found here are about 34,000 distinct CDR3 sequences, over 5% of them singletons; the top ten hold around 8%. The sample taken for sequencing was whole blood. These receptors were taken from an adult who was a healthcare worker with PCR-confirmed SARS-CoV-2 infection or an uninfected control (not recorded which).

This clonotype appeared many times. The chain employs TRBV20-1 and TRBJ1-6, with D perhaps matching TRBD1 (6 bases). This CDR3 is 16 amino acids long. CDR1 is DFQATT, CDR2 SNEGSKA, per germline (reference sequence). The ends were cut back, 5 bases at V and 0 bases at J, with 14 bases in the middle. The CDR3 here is CSALGTTSSYNSPLHF. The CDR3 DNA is TGCAGTGCTCTCGGGACAACGAGCTCCTATAATTCACCCCTCCACTTT.

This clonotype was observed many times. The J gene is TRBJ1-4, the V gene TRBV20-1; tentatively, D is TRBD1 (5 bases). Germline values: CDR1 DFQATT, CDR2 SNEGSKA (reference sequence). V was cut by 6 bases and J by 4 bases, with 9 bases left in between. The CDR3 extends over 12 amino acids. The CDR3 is CSAWTSNEKLFF. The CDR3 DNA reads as TGCAGTGCGTGGACAAGTAATGAAAAACTGTTTTTT.

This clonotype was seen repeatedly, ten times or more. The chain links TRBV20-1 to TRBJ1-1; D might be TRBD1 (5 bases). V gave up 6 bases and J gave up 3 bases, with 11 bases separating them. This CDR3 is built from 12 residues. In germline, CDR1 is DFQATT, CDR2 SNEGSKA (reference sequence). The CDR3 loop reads CSAPVGDTEAFF. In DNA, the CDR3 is TGCAGTGCCCCCGTGGGGGACACTGAAGCTTTCTTT.

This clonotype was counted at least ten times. Here the CDR3 DNA reads TGTGCCAGCAGTCTACTGACAGGGAAGAGGATGAACACTGAAGCTTTCTTT. It encodes CASSLLTGKRMNTEAFF. This sequence joins TRBV6-2 or TRBV6-3 and TRBJ1-1; 7 positions match TRBD1. Germline CDR1 MNHEY, CDR2 SVGEGT. This CDR3 spans 17 amino acids. V was clipped by 5 bases and J by 0 bases; unmatched bases: 12.

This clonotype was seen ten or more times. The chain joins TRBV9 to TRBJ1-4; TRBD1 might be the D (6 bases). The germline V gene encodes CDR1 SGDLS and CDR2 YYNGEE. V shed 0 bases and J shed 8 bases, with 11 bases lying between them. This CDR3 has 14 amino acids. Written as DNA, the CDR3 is TGTGCCAGCAGCGTAGAACAGGGAAGGGAAAAACTGTTTTTT. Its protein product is CASSVEQGREKLFF.

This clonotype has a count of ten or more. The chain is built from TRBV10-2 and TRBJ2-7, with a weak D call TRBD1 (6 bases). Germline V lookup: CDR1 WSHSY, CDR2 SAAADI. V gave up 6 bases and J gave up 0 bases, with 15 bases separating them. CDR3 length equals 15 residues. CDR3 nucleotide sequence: TGCGCCAGCAGAGCCGGGACAACTACCTCCTACGAGCAGTACTTC. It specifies CASRAGTTTSYEQYF.

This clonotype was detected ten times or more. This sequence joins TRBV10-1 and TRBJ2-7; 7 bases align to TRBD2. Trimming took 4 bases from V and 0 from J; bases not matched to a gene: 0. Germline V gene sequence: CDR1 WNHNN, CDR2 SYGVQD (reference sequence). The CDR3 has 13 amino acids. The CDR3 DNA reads TGCGCCAGCAGTGCGGGGGGCTCCTACGAGCAGTACTTC. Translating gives CASSAGGSYEQYF.

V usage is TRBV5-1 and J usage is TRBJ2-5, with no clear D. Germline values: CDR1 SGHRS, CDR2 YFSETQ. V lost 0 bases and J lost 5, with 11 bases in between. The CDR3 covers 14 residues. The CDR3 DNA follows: TGCGCCAGCAGCTTGGTTCCCGCGGATGAGACCCAGTACTTC. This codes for CASSLVPADETQYF. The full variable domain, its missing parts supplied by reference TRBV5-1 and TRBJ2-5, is KAGVTQTPRYLIKTRGQQVTLSCSPISGHRSVSWYQQTPGQGLQFLFEYFSETQRNKGNFPGRFSGRQFSNSRSEMNVSTLELGDSALYLCASSLVPADETQYFGPGTRLLVL.

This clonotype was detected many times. As DNA, the CDR3 is TGTGCCAGCAGTTTGGACAGGGACGCCTACGAGCAGTACTTC. Protein product: CASSLDRDAYEQYF. V is TRBV12-3 or TRBV12-4 and J is TRBJ2-7; TRBD1 matches at 8 bases. With V trimmed by 3 bases and J by 2 bases, 3 bases remained unmatched. This CDR3 spans 14 amino acids.

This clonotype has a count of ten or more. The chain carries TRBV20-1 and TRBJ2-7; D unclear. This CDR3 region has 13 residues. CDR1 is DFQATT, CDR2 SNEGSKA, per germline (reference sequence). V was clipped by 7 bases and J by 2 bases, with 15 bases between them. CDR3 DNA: TGCAGTGTCGCCCAGACTGGGACCTACGAGCAGTACTTC. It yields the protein CSVAQTGTYEQYF.

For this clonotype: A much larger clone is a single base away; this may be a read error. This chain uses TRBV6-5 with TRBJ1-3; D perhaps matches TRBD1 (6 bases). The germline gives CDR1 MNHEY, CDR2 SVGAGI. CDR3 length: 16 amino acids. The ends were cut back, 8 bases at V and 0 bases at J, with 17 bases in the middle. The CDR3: CASGTDRRYSGNTIYF. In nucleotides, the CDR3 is TGTGCCAGCGGCACGGACAGACGCTACTCTGGAAACACCATATATTTT.

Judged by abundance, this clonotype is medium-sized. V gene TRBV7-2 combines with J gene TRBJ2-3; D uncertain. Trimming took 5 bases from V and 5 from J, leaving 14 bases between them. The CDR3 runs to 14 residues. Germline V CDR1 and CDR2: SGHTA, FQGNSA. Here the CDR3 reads CASSPDQPGDTQYF. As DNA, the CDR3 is TGTGCCAGCAGCCCGGACCAACCCGGAGATACGCAGTATTTT.

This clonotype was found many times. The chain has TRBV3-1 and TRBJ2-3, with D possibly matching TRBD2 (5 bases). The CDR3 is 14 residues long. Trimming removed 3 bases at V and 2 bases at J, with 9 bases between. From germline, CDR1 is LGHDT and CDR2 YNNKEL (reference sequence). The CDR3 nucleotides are TGTGCCAGCAGCCAGGATGACTACACAGATACGCAGTATTTT. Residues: CASSQDDYTDTQYF.

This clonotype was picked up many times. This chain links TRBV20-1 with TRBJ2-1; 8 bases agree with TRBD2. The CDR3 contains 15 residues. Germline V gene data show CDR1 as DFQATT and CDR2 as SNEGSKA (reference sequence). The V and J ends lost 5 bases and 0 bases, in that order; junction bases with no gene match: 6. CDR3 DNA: TGCAGTGCTCATAGCGGGGAGAGCTCCTACAATGAGCAGTTCTTC. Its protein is CSAHSGESSYNEQFF.

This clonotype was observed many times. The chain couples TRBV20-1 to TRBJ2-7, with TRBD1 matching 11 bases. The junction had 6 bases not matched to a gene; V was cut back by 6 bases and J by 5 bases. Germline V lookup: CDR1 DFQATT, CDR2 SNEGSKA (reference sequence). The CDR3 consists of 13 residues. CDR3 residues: CSAPGTGGHEQYF. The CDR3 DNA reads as TGCAGTGCCCCCGGGACAGGGGGGCACGAGCAGTACTTC.

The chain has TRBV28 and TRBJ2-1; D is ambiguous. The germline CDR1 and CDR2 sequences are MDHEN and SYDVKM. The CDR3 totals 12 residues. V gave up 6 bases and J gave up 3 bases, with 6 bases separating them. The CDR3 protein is CASRGDYNEQFF. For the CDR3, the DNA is TGTGCCAGCAGGGGTGACTACAATGAGCAGTTCTTC.

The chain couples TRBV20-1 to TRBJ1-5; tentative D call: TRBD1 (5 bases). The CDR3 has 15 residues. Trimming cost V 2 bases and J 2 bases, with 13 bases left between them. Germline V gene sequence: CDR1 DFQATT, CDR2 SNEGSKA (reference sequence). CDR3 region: CSARIPEGGNQPQHF. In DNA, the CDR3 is TGCAGTGCTAGAATCCCCGAAGGGGGCAATCAGCCCCAGCATTTT.

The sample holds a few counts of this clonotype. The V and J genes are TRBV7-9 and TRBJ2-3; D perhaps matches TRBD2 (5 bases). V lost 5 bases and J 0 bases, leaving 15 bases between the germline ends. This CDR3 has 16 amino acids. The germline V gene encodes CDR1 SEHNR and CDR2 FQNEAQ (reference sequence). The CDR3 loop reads CASSPEGMISTDTQYF. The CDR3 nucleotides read TGTGCCAGCAGCCCCGAGGGAATGATCAGCACAGATACGCAGTATTTT.

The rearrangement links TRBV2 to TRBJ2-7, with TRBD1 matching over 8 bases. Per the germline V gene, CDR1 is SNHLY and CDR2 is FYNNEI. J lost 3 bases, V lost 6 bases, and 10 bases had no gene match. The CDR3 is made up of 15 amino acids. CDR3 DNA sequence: TGTGCCAGCAGATTAACCGGGACAGGAGACTACGAGCAGTACTTC. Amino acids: CASRLTGTGDYEQYF.

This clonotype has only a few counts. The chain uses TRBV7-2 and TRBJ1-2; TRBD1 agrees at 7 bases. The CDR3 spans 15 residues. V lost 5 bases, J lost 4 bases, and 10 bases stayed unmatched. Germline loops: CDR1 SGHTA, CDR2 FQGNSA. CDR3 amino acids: CASSPSGGGGYGYTF. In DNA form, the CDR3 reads TGTGCCAGCAGCCCATCAGGGGGGGGCGGCTATGGCTACACCTTC.

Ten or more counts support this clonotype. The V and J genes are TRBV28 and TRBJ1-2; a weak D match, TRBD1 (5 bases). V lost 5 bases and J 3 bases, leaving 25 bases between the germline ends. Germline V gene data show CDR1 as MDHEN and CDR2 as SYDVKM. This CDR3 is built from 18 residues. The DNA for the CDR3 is TGTGCCAGCAGTACCCTATTCCTACTCGGGACCTCCTACTATGGCTACACCTTC. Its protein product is CASSTLFLLGTSYYGYTF.

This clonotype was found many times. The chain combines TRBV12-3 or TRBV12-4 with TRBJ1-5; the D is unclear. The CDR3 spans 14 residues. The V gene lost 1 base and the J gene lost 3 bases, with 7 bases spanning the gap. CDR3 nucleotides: TGTGCCAGCAGTTTAGAGACCTCCAATCAGCCCCAGCATTTT. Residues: CASSLETSNQPQHF.